These 7 T cell receptor beta chains originate from one sample sequenced in a study of blood T cell repertoires in COVID-19. Sequenced by immunoSEQ multiplex PCR; TCRdb stores in-frame clones only, minus some. The repertoire holds 650,000 to 800,000 clones, with 85% to 90% as singletons. Sequenced material: peripheral blood. The origin of the receptors is a woman between 18 and 29 years old with acute or convalescent COVID-19.

This clone was found once. In DNA, the CDR3 is TGTGCCAGTAGCCATACAACCGGGACAGAAAACTACAATTCACCCCTCCACTTT. Amino acid sequence: CASSHTTGTENYNSPLHF. The chain employs TRBV19 and TRBJ1-6, with 7 bases lining up with TRBD1. This CDR3 spans 18 amino acids. Germline CDR1 LNHDA, CDR2 SQIVND (reference sequence). Germline trimming cut 6 bases from V and 7 bases from J; bases unmatched to any gene: 18.

The rearrangement links TRBV7-9 to TRBJ2-1; possible D gene TRBD2, 6 bases. The ends were cut back, 3 bases at V and 0 bases at J, with 9 bases in the middle. The germline gives CDR1 SEHNR, CDR2 FQNEAQ (reference sequence). CDR3 length: 15 amino acids. Here the CDR3 DNA reads TGTGCCAGCAGCTTGGGACTGAGCTCCTACAATGAGCAGTTCTTC. Translated, it gives CASSLGLSSYNEQFF.

The chain joins TRBV28 to TRBJ2-1; TRBD2 might be the D (6 bases). Trimming removed 4 bases at V and 1 base at J, with 8 bases between. There are 14 residues in the CDR3. Germline V gene lookup returns CDR1 MDHEN and CDR2 SYDVKM. In DNA, the CDR3 is TGTGCCAGCAGTTCCGGGGGTTCCTACAATGAGCAGTTCTTC. This translates into CASSSGGSYNEQFF.

The chain couples TRBV2 to TRBJ1-5, with 9 bases fitting TRBD1. The J segment lost 2 bases and the V segment lost 2 bases, leaving 7 bases of the junction unmatched. CDR3 length equals 17 residues. From germline, CDR1 is SNHLY and CDR2 FYNNEI. CDR3 coding DNA: TGTGCCAGCAGTGAAAAGGGGGACAGGGTCGGCAATCAGCCCCAGCATTTT. Translated: CASSEKGDRVGNQPQHF. The full variable domain, in which reference TRBV2 and TRBJ1-5 provide the parts outside the CDR3, is EPEVTQTPSHQVTQMGQEVILRCVPISNHLYFYWYRQILGQKVEFLVSFYNNEISEKSEIFDDQFSVERPDGSNFTLKIRSTKLEDSAMYFCASSEKGDRVGNQPQHFGDGTRLSIL.

The rearrangement links TRBV19 to TRBJ2-1, with TRBD2 matching 8 bases. Germline V lookup: CDR1 LNHDA, CDR2 SQIVND (reference sequence). The J segment lost 6 bases and the V segment lost 9 bases, leaving 7 bases of the junction unmatched. CDR3 length: 13 residues. CDR3: CASSGTSRNEQFF. The CDR3 DNA is TGTGCCAGCTCCGGGACTAGTCGCAATGAGCAGTTCTTC.

This clone showed up just once. This chain joins TRBV6-6 and TRBJ2-5, with D maybe TRBD1 (5 bases). V dropped 2 bases and J dropped 3 bases, with 16 bases sitting between them. The CDR3 runs 16 residues. CDR1 is MNHNY and CDR2 is SVGAGI in the germline V gene (reference sequence). The CDR3 loop is CASSYGSSGWEETQYF. Here the CDR3 DNA reads TGTGCCAGCAGTTACGGGTCCTCAGGGTGGGAAGAGACCCAGTACTTC.

This chain's CDR3 is CASSQVTGKYYGYTF. The CDR3, as DNA: TGTGCCAGCAGCCAAGTCACAGGGAAATACTATGGCTACACCTTC. This chain links TRBV4-2 with TRBJ1-2; D possibly corresponds to TRBD1 (6 bases). The CDR3 is 15 residues long. The germline V and J ends were trimmed by 1 base and 3 bases, with 12 bases remaining between them. Germline CDR1 is LGHNA and CDR2 is YNFKEQ.